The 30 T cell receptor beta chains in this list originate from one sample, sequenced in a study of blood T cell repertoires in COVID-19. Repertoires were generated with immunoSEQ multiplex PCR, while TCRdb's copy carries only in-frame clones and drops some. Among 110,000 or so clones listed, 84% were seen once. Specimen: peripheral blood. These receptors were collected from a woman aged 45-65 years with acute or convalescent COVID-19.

The DNA for the CDR3 is TGTGCCAGCAGTGAAGCCGACCCGGGACAGGGGAACACCATATATTTT. Residues: CASSEADPGQGNTIYF. The rearrangement uses TRBV6-1 and TRBJ1-3; TRBD1 aligns across 10 bases. The ends lost 0 bases at V and 7 bases at J; junction bases unmatched: 6. The length of the CDR3 is 16 residues. Germline V gene sequence: CDR1 MNHNS, CDR2 SASEGT.

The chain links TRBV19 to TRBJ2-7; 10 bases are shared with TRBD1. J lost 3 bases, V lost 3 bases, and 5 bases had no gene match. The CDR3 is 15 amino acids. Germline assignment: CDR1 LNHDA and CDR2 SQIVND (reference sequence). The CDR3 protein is CASSITGQGFYEQYF. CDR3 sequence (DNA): TGTGCCAGTAGTATTACGGGACAGGGGTTCTACGAGCAGTACTTC.

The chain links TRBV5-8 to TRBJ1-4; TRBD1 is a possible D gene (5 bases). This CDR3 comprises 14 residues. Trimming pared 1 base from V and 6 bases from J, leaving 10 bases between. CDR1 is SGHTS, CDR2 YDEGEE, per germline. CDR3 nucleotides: TGTGCCAGCAGCTTGAATCAGGGCTATGAAAAACTGTTTTTT. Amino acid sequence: CASSLNQGYEKLFF.

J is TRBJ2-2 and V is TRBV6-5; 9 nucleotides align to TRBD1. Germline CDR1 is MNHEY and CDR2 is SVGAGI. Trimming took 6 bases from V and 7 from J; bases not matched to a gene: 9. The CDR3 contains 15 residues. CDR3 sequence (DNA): TGTGCCAGCAGCCCCGGGACAGGGATCGACGGGGAGCTGTTTTTT. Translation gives CASSPGTGIDGELFF.

DNA for the CDR3: TGTGCCAGCAGTTTACAGACACGGTATGGCTACACCTTC. It encodes CASSLQTRYGYTF. V and J are TRBV28 and TRBJ1-2; the D is unclear. In germline, CDR1 is MDHEN, CDR2 SYDVKM. V dropped 2 bases and J dropped 5 bases, with 9 bases sitting between them. This CDR3 is built from 13 residues.

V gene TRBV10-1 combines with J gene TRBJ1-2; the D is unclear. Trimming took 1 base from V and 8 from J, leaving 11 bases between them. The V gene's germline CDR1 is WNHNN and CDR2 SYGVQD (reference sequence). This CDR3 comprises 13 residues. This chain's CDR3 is CASSEWSSGGYTF. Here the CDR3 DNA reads TGCGCCAGCAGTGAGTGGTCATCAGGAGGCTACACCTTC.

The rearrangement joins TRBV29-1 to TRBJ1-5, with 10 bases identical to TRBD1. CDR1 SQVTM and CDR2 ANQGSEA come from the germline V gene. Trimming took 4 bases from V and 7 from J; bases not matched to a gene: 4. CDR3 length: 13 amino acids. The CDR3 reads CSVAGQGSQPQHF. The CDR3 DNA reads TGCAGCGTTGCGGGACAGGGGTCGCAGCCCCAGCATTTT.

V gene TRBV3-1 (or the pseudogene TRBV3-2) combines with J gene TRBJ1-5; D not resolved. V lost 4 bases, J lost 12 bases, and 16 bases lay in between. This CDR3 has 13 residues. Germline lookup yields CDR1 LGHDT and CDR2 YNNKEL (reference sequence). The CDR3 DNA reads TGTGCCAGCAGCCCAGCGGGAGGGTCCCACCAGCATTTT. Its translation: CASSPAGGSHQHF.

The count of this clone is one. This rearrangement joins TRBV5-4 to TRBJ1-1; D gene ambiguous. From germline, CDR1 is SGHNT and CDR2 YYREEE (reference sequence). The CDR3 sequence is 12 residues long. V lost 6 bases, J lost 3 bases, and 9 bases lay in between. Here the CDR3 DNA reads TGTGCCAGCACTCTTGGAGACACTGAAGCTTTCTTT. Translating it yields CASTLGDTEAFF.

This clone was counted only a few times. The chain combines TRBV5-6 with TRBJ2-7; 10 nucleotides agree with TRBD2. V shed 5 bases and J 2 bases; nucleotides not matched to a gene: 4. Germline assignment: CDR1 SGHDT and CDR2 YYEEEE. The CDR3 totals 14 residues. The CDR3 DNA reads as TGTGCCAGCAGGTCAACTAGCGGGGCCTACGAGCAGTACTTC. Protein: CASRSTSGAYEQYF. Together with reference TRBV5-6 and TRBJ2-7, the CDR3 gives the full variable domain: DAGVTQSPTHLIKTRGQQVTLRCSPKSGHDTVSWYQQALGQGPQFIFQYYEEEERQRGNFPDRFSGHQFPNYSSELNVNALLLGDSALYLCASRSTSGAYEQYFGPGTRLTVT.

In nucleotides, the CDR3 is TGCGCCAGCAGCATGGACGGAGCTAACTATGGCTACACCTTC. Its translation is CASSMDGANYGYTF. The chain combines TRBV5-1 with TRBJ1-2; D gene uncertain. This CDR3 has 14 residues. V was clipped by 4 bases and J by 0 bases, with 10 bases between them. The germline gives CDR1 SGHRS, CDR2 YFSETQ.

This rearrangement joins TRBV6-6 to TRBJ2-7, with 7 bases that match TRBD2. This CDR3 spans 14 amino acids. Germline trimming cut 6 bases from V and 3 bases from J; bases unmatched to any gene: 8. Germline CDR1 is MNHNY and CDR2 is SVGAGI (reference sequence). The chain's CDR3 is CASRRTGGGYEQYF. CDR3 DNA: TGTGCCAGCAGACGGACTGGCGGGGGCTACGAGCAGTACTTC.

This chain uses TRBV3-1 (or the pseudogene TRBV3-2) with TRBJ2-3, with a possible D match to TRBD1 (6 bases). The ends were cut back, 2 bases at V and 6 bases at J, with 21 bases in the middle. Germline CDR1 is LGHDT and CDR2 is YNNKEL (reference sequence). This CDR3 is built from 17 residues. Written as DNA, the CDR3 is TGTGCCAGCAGCCAAAGTCAGGACAGTTATTGGGTGGATACGCAGTATTTT. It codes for CASSQSQDSYWVDTQYF.

Here the CDR3 reads CAISESDRGLNYGYTF. The CDR3 bases are TGTGCCATCAGTGAGTCCGACAGGGGACTTAACTATGGCTACACCTTC. The chain combines TRBV10-3 with TRBJ1-2; 8 positions agree with TRBD1. Trimming at V came to 0 bases and at J to 1 base, leaving 4 bases not matched to a gene. Germline V gene data show CDR1 as ENHRY and CDR2 as SYGVKD. CDR3 length: 16 residues.

CDR3 DNA sequence: TGTGCCAGTAGTATAGATCCTCCATATCGGGCTTTCTTT. As protein: CASSIDPPYRAFF. The chain joins TRBV19 to TRBJ1-1; D unclear. The CDR3 is 13 amino acids. Germline V lookup: CDR1 LNHDA, CDR2 SQIVND (reference sequence). V gave up 0 bases and J gave up 11 bases, with 13 bases separating them.

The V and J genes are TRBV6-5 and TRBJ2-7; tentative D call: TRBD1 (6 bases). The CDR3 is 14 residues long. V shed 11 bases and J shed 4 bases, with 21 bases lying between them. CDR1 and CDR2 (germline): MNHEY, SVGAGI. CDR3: CAPYRDDSLYEQYF. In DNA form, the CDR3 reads TGTGCCCCCTACAGGGACGATTCGCTGTACGAGCAGTACTTC.

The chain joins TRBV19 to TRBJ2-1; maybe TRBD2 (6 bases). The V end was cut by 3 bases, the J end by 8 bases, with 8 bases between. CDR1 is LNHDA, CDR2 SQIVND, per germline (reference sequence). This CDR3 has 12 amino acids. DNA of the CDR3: TGTGCCAGTAGTATCGGGGGATATGAGCAGTTCTTC. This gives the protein CASSIGGYEQFF.

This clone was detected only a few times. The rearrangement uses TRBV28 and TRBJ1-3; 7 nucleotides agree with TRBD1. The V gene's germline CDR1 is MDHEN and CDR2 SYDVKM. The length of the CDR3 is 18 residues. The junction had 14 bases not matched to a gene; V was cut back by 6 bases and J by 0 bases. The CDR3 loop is CASSSPGQQAFSGNTIYF. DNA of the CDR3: TGTGCCAGCAGCTCCCCGGGACAGCAAGCCTTCTCTGGAAACACCATATATTTT. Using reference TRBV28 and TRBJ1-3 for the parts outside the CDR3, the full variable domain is DVKVTQSSRYLVKRTGEKVFLECVQDMDHENMFWYRQDPGLGLRLIYFSYDVKMKEKGDIPEGYSVSREKKERFSLILESASTNQTSMYLCASSSPGQQAFSGNTIYFGEGSWLTVV.

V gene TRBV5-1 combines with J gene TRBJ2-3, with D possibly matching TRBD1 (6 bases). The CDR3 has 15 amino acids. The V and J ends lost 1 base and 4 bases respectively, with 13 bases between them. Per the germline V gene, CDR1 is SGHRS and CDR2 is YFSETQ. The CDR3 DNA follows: TGCGCCAGCAGCTTGCGACAGGTTAACGCAGATACGCAGTATTTT. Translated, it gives CASSLRQVNADTQYF.

The CDR3 region is CASSPNRVGSPLHF. The CDR3 DNA reads TGTGCCAGCAGCCCAAACCGGGTGGGTTCACCCCTCCACTTT. The chain recombines TRBV6-5 with TRBJ1-6; D remains unclear. The CDR3 has 14 amino acids. Germline V CDR1 and CDR2: MNHEY, SVGAGI. V was trimmed by 6 bases and J by 9 bases, leaving 15 bases between them.

CDR3 region: CASKGDLGNTIYF. The DNA for the CDR3 is TGTGCCAGCAAAGGAGATCTTGGAAACACCATATATTTT. The chain carries TRBV6-5 and TRBJ1-3; D gene ambiguous. V dropped 7 bases and J dropped 3 bases, with 10 bases sitting between them. Germline CDR1 reads MNHEY; CDR2 reads SVGAGI. The CDR3 runs 13 residues.

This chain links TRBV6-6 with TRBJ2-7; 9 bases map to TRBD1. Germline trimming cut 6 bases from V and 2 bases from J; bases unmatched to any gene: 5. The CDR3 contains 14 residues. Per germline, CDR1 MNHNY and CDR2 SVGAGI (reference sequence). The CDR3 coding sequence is TGTGCCAGCAGGGGACAGGGTCCAACCTACGAGCAGTACTTC. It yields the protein CASRGQGPTYEQYF.

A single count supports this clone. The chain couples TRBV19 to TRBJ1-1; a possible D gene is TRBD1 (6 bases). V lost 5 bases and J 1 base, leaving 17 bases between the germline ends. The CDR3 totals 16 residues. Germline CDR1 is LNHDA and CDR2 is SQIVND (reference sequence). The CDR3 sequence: CASSRTAHGGNTEAFF. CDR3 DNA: TGTGCCAGTAGTCGGACAGCTCATGGAGGGAACACTGAAGCTTTCTTT.

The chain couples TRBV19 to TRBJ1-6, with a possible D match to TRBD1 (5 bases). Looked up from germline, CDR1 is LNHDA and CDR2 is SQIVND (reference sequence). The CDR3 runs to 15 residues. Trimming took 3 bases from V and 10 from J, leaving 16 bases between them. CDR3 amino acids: CASSMGRGALSPLHF. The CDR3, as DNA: TGTGCCAGTAGTATGGGAAGGGGCGCCTTGTCACCCCTCCACTTT.

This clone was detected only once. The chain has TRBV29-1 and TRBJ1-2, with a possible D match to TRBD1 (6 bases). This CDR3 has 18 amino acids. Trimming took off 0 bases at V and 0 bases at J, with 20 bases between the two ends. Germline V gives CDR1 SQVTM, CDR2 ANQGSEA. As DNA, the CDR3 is TGCAGCGTTGAAGAGGCGGGGGGGCATGAGCGAGCTAACTATGGCTACACCTTC. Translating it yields CSVEEAGGHERANYGYTF.

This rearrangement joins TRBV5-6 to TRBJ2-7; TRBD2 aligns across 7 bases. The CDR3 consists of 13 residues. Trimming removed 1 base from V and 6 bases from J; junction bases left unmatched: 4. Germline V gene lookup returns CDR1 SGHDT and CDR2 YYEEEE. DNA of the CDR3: TGTGCCAGCAGCTTGTGGGGAGGGGTCGAGCAGTACTTC. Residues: CASSLWGGVEQYF.

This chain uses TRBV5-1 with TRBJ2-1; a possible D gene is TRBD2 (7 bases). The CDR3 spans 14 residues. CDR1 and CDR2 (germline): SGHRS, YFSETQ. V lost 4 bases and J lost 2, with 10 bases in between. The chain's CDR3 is CASSEGGAYNEQFF. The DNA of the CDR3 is TGCGCCAGCAGCGAAGGGGGGGCCTACAATGAGCAGTTCTTC.

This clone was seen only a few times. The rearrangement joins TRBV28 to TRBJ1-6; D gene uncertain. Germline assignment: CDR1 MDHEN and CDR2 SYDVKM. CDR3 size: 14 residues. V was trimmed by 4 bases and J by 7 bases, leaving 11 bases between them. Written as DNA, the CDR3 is TGTGCCAGCAGTTCAGACCCCAGGAATTCACCCCTCCACTTT. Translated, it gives CASSSDPRNSPLHF.

CDR3 nucleotides: TGTGCCAGCAGTTTAAGAGAACAGGGCTATGGCTACACCTTC. It is translated as CASSLREQGYGYTF. V gene TRBV27 combines with J gene TRBJ1-2; TRBD1 is a possible D gene (6 bases). V lost 2 bases and J lost 4, with 11 bases in between. The germline V gene encodes CDR1 MNHEY and CDR2 SMNVEV (reference sequence). CDR3 length: 14 residues.

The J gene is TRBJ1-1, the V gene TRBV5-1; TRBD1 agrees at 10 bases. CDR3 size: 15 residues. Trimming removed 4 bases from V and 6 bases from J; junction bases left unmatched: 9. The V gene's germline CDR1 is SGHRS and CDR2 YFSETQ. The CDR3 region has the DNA TGCGCCAGCAGCACCAATCCGGGACAGGGGCCTGAAGCTTTCTTT. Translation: CASSTNPGQGPEAFF.